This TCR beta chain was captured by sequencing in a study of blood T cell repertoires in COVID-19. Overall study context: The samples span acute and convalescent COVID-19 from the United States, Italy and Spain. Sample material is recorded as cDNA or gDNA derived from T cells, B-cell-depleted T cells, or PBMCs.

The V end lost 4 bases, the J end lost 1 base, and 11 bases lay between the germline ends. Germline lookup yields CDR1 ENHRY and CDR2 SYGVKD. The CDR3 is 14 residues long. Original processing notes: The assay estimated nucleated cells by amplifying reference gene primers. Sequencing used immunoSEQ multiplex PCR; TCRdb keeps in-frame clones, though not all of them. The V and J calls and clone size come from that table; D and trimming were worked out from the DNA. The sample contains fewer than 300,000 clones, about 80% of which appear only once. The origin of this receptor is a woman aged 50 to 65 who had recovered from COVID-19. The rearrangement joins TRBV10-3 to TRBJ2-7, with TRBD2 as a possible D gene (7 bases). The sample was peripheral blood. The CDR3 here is CAISGEGGSYEQYF. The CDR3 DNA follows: TGTGCCATCAGTGGGGAGGGGGGATCCTACGAGCAGTACTTC.